One and the same sample provided the 21 T cell receptor beta chains below, sequenced in a study of type 1 and type 2 diabetes patients. PCR was run on genomic DNA. Multiplex PCR with 30 forward and 13 reverse primers amplified the TCR beta CDR3. TCRdb re-called the multiplex PCR reads through MiXCR, storing one row per CDR3 protein. Among about 250,000 distinct CDR3 sequences listed, 45% to 60% were seen once. Sequencing was performed on peripheral blood mononuclear cells (PBMCs). Source of these receptors: a man in his late teens or twenties with type 2 diabetes.

The rearrangement uses TRBV10-3 and TRBJ1-1, with D possibly matching TRBD1 (5 bases). Between the trimmed V and J ends, which lost 10 bases and 6 bases, there was a span of 18 bases. Germline-derived CDR1 and CDR2 are ENHRY and SYGVKD. CDR3 length: 13 residues. CDR3 loop: CATLRQGGSEAFF. Here the CDR3 DNA reads TGTGCCACCCTCCGGCAGGGCGGCTCTGAAGCTTTCTTT.

V and J are TRBV15 and TRBJ1-1; TRBD1 is a possible D gene (5 bases). The CDR3 is made up of 14 amino acids. Germline V gene lookup returns CDR1 LNHNV and CDR2 YYDKDF (reference sequence). V was clipped by 4 bases and J by 0 bases, with 9 bases between them. The CDR3 DNA follows: TGTGCCACCAGCAATCGACAGTTGAACACTGAAGCTTTCTTT. It encodes CATSNRQLNTEAFF.

V is TRBV6-7 and J is TRBJ2-7, with D hard to call. Being an ORF, TRBV6-7 has a function that is uncertain. The CDR3 length is 9 residues. V was clipped by 4 bases and J by 10 bases, with 5 bases between them. This CDR3 reads CASSSPQYF. In DNA, the CDR3 is TGTGCCAGCAGTTCCCCTCAGTACTTC.

Concerning this clonotype itself: A single base separates this from a much larger clone, so it may be a read error. The chain uses TRBV15 and TRBJ2-7; 7 bases match TRBD1. Per the germline V gene, CDR1 is LNHNV and CDR2 is YYDKDF (reference sequence). This CDR3 contains 15 residues. The CDR3 DNA reads TGTACCACCAGCAGACCCGGGACAGCGATCTACGAGCAGTACTTC. Translated, it gives CTTSRPGTAIYEQYF.

In this sample, this clonotype turned up a few times. The chain carries TRBV6-1 and TRBJ1-2; D is undetermined. V gave up 2 bases and J gave up 4 bases, with 2 bases separating them. The CDR3 totals 11 residues. Germline V lookup: CDR1 MNHNS, CDR2 SASEGT. CDR3 nucleotides: TGTGCCAGCAGTGAACTCTATGGCTACACCTTC. Amino acid sequence: CASSELYGYTF.

Turning to this clonotype: A junction boundary mismatches the germline segment, possibly from a read error. The chain joins TRBV7-8 to TRBJ1-2; D is unclear. Germline V gives CDR1 SGHVS, CDR2 FQNEAQ. The CDR3 is 15 amino acids. The CDR3 reads CASSARPGINCGYTF. The CDR3 nucleotides read TGTGCCAGCAGCGCCAGACCAGGCATTAACTGTGGCTACACCTTC.

The chain recombines TRBV20-1 with TRBJ2-7, with 9 positions matching TRBD2. This CDR3 region has 13 residues. J lost 6 bases, V lost 3 bases, and 6 bases had no gene match. Looked up from germline, CDR1 is DFQATT and CDR2 is SNEGSKA (reference sequence). CDR3 nucleotides: TGCAGTGCTAGCCTGGCGGGAGGGGGCGAGCAGTACTTC. This encodes CSASLAGGGEQYF.

This clonotype has only a few counts. The chain has TRBV24-1 and TRBJ2-2; 10 bases fit TRBD2. After removal of 3 bases from V and 2 bases from J, the junction contained 5 bases not matched to a gene. The germline V gene has CDR1 KGHDR and CDR2 SFDVKD. This CDR3 contains 17 residues. CDR3 in amino acids: CATSDTTSGVNTGELFF. DNA for the CDR3: TGTGCCACCAGTGATACCACTAGCGGGGTCAACACCGGGGAGCTGTTTTTT.

V gene TRBV11-2 combines with J gene TRBJ1-1; 7 bases align to TRBD1. Losses at the gene ends were 4 bases for V and 8 bases for J; bases not matched to a gene: 13. The germline CDR1 and CDR2 sequences are SGHAT and FQNNGV. The CDR3 runs 15 residues. CDR3 sequence (DNA): TGTGCCAGCAGCTCCCCGGGACAGAGGGGCACGGAAGCTTTCTTT. Residues: CASSSPGQRGTEAFF.

The chain employs TRBV6-2 or TRBV6-3 and TRBJ2-1, with 8 nucleotides matching TRBD2. The V segment lost 2 bases and the J segment 1 base; nucleotides outside the gene matches: 4. This CDR3 has 16 amino acids. Germline V CDR1 and CDR2: MNHEY, SVGEGT. CDR3 DNA sequence: TGTGCCAGCAGTTACCCCAGCGGGAGATCCTACAATGAGCAGTTCTTC. This translates into CASSYPSGRSYNEQFF.

The chain links TRBV5-4 to TRBJ2-5, with a tentative D call TRBD1 (5 bases). V lost 6 bases and J 4 bases, leaving 13 bases between the germline ends. The CDR3 totals 13 residues. Germline loops: CDR1 SGHNT, CDR2 YYREEE (reference sequence). The CDR3 loop reads CASTIGQGETQYF. The CDR3 bases are TGTGCCAGCACCATTGGGCAGGGAGAGACCCAGTACTTC.

This clonotype was picked up a small number of times. The V call is TRBV27, the J call TRBJ2-1; D remains unclear. V was shortened by 0 bases and J by 3 bases, with 9 bases between the two germline ends. The germline V gene has CDR1 MNHEY and CDR2 SMNVEV (reference sequence). The CDR3 runs to 15 residues. DNA for the CDR3: TGTGCCAGCAGTTTATCTAGTTACTACTACAATGAGCAGTTCTTC. Protein: CASSLSSYYYNEQFF.

This clonotype was seen only a few times. The rearrangement links TRBV15 to TRBJ2-2; 12 nucleotides match TRBD2. With V trimmed by 6 bases and J by 4 bases, 9 bases remained unmatched. Per the germline V gene, CDR1 is LNHNV and CDR2 is YYDKDF (reference sequence). This CDR3 spans 17 amino acids. CDR3 sequence (DNA): TGTGCCACCAGTTACGGACCGACTAGCGGGAGCACCGGGGAGCTGTTTTTT. It specifies CATSYGPTSGSTGELFF.

The chain has TRBV19 and TRBJ2-2, with D possibly TRBD2 on 6 matching bases. The CDR3 runs 14 residues. Germline V gives CDR1 LNHDA, CDR2 SQIVND (reference sequence). The ends were cut back, 5 bases at V and 4 bases at J, with 11 bases in the middle. The CDR3 loop is CASSPTSATGELFF. Written as DNA, the CDR3 is TGTGCCAGTAGTCCGACTAGTGCCACCGGGGAGCTGTTTTTT.

In the case of this clonotype: One end of the junction does not line up with germline, which may come from a read error. V usage is TRBV14 and J usage is TRBJ2-7, with 8 bases lining up with TRBD2. The CDR3 covers 15 residues. The germline gives CDR1 SGHDN, CDR2 FVKESK. The CDR3 is CASSVLAGGSYEQCF. The CDR3 DNA reads as TGTGCCAGCAGCGTGCTAGCGGGTGGATCTTACGAGCAGTGCTTC.

V gene TRBV4-1 combines with J gene TRBJ2-3; no firm D call. Per germline, CDR1 MGHRA and CDR2 YSYEKL. The V end lost 1 base, the J end lost 4 bases, and 12 bases lay between the germline ends. The CDR3 is made up of 15 amino acids. The CDR3, as DNA: TGCGCCAGCAGCCAAGGGCCTTACGGAGCAGATACGCAGTATTTT. It translates to CASSQGPYGADTQYF.

This chain links TRBV5-1 with TRBJ2-1; 10 bases align to TRBD2. Per germline, CDR1 SGHRS and CDR2 YFSETQ. Trimming cost V 4 bases and J 4 bases; bases outside gene matches: 8. This CDR3 spans 16 amino acids. CDR3 sequence reads: CASSPELAGWYNEQFF. CDR3 DNA sequence: TGCGCCAGCAGCCCGGAACTAGCGGGGTGGTACAATGAGCAGTTCTTC.

J is TRBJ2-3 and V is TRBV19; D might be TRBD1 (5 bases). This CDR3 has 15 amino acids. V lost 7 bases to trimming and J lost 1 base, with 15 bases between them. Germline assignment: CDR1 LNHDA and CDR2 SQIVND (reference sequence). CDR3 protein: CASKGLDSRTDTQYF. In DNA, the CDR3 is TGTGCCAGTAAGGGCCTTGACAGCCGCACAGATACGCAGTATTTT.

The chain carries TRBV7-8 and TRBJ1-2; a weak D match, TRBD1 (5 bases). V gave up 5 bases and J gave up 4 bases, with 20 bases separating them. This CDR3 contains 16 residues. Germline V gene lookup returns CDR1 SGHVS and CDR2 FQNEAQ. CDR3 residues: CASSPGRRGRSYGYTF. The DNA for the CDR3 is TGTGCCAGCAGCCCCGGACGGAGGGGTAGGAGCTATGGCTACACCTTC.

The chain couples TRBV19 to TRBJ2-1, with 15 bases fitting TRBD2. Germline CDR1 and CDR2: LNHDA and SQIVND (reference sequence). Trimming removed 6 bases from V and 0 bases from J; junction bases left unmatched: 12. The CDR3 spans 20 residues. CDR3 sequence reads: CASSSPTGTSGGLSYNEQFF. In nucleotides, the CDR3 is TGTGCCAGTAGCAGTCCCACCGGGACTAGCGGGGGGCTCTCCTACAATGAGCAGTTCTTC. The full variable domain, its missing parts supplied by reference TRBV19 and TRBJ2-1, is DGGITQSPKYLFRKEGQNVTLSCEQNLNHDAMYWYRQDPGQGLRLIYYSQIVNDFQKGDIAEGYSVSREKKESFPLTVTSAQKNPTAFYLCASSSPTGTSGGLSYNEQFFGPGTRLTVL.

The chain joins TRBV5-8 to TRBJ2-3, with D perhaps matching TRBD1 (5 bases). CDR3 length equals 14 residues. The V end lost 2 bases, the J end lost 1 base, and 8 bases lay between the germline ends. The V gene's germline CDR1 is SGHTS and CDR2 YDEGEE. The CDR3 DNA reads as TGTGCCAGCAGCTTACCAGGGCGCACAGATACGCAGTATTTT. Translated: CASSLPGRTDTQYF.